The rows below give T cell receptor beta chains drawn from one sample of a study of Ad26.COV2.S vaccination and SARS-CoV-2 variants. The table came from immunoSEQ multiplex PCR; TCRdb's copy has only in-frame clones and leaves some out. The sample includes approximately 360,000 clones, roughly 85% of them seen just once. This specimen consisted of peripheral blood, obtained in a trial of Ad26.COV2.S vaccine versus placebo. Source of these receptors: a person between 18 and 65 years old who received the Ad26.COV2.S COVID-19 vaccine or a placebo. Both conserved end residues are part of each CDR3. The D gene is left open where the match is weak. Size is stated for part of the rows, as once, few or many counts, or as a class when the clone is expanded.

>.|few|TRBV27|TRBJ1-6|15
CASSLSWGSGSPLHF
TGTGCCAGCAGTTTATCTTGGGGGAGCGGTTCACCCCTCCACTTT
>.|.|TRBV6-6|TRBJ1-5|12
CASSYQGQPQHF
TGTGCCAGCAGTTACCAGGGGCAGCCCCAGCATTTT
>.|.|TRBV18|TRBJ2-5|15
CASSPPGRLGETQYF
TGTGCCAGCTCACCACCGGGGAGGCTGGGAGAGACCCAGTACTTC
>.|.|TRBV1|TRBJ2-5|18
CTSSQDLRRRGTQETQYF
TGCACCAGCAGCCAAGATTTAAGGCGGCGGGGGACCCAAGAGACCCAGTACTTC
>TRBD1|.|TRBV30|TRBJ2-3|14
CAWSTDRITDTQYF
TGTGCCTGGAGTACGGACAGGATTACAGATACGCAGTATTTT
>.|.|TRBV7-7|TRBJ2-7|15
CASSLVPGFNSEQYF
TGTGCCAGCAGCTTAGTTCCAGGATTTAATAGCGAGCAGTACTTC
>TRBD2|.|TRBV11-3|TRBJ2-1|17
CASSVYLGTSGYNEQFF
TGTGCCAGCAGCGTCTACCTTGGGACTAGCGGGTACAATGAGCAGTTCTTC
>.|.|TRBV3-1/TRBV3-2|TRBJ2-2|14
CASSQVALTGELFF
TGTGCCAGCAGCCAAGTCGCGCTCACCGGGGAGCTGTTTTTT
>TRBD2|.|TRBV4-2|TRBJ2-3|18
CASSQGGGTTTSTDTQYF
TGTGCCAGCAGCCAAGGGGGGGGGACTACCACCAGCACAGATACGCAGTATTTT
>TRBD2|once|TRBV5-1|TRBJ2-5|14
CASSAGLAEETQYF
TGCGCCAGCAGCGCCGGACTAGCGGAAGAGACCCAGTACTTC
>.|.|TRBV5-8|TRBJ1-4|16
CASSLGEGRVNEKLFF
TGTGCCAGCAGCTTGGGTGAAGGCAGGGTTAATGAAAAACTGTTTTTT
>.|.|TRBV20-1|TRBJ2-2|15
CSASGLARGSGELFF
TGCAGTGCTAGTGGGCTAGCGAGAGGTAGCGGGGAGCTGTTTTTT
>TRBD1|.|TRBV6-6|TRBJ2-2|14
CASSFDRGNGELFF
TGTGCCAGCAGTTTTGACAGGGGTAACGGGGAGCTGTTTTTT
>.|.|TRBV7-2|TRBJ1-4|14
CASSSTGSVEKLFF
TGTGCCAGCAGCTCTACAGGGTCGGTCGAAAAACTGTTTTTT
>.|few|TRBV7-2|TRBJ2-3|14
CASTPSRTVDTQYF
TGTGCCAGCACCCCGAGTAGAACGGTAGATACGCAGTATTTT
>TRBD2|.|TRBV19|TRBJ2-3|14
CASSGRGGIDTQYF
TGTGCCAGTAGTGGGCGGGGGGGCATAGATACGCAGTATTTT
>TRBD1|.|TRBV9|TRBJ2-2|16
CASSVKQGANTGELFF
TGTGCCAGCAGCGTAAAACAGGGGGCGAACACCGGGGAGCTGTTTTTT
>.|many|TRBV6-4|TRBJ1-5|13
CASSDKENQPQHF
TGTGCCAGCAGTGACAAGGAGAATCAGCCCCAGCATTTT